These 29 T cell receptor beta chains came from one sample sequenced in a study of PD-L1 blockade in urothelial cancer. Specified time point: pretreatment peripheral blood. TCRdb's copy holds only in-frame clones and misses some; the assay was immunoSEQ multiplex PCR. The table lists about 70,000 clones, roughly 88% of them singletons. The sequenced sample was PBMCs, obtained around atezolizumab (anti-PD-L1) treatment. All receptors come from a man between 65 and 80 years old with urothelial cancer.

This sequence joins TRBV7-9 and TRBJ1-2; D is perhaps TRBD1 (5 bases). Between the trimmed V and J ends, which lost 4 bases and 8 bases, there was a span of 11 bases. This CDR3 comprises 12 residues. CDR1 is SEHNR and CDR2 is FQNEAQ in the germline V gene (reference sequence). CDR3 sequence: CASSSRGRGYTF. CDR3 nucleotide sequence: TGTGCCAGCAGCTCTAGGGGTAGAGGCTACACCTTC.

In DNA form, the CDR3 reads TGTGCCAGCAGTGCAACAGGTGGGGCCACTGAAGCTTTCTTT. Its protein product is CASSATGGATEAFF. The V and J genes are TRBV28 and TRBJ1-1, with D perhaps TRBD1 (5 bases). The CDR3 runs to 14 residues. Trimming left V 5 bases short and J 4 bases short, with 14 bases between. Germline values: CDR1 MDHEN, CDR2 SYDVKM.

This chain joins TRBV6-4 and TRBJ2-2; D is ambiguous. Per the germline V gene, CDR1 is MRHNA and CDR2 is SNTAGT. V lost 11 bases, J lost 7 bases, and 8 bases lay in between. The CDR3 totals 10 residues. CDR3 DNA: TGTGCCGGTTCAGACGGGGAGCTGTTTTTT. Residues: CAGSDGELFF.

V and J are TRBV27 and TRBJ1-4; TRBD1 agrees at 8 bases. Germline lookup yields CDR1 MNHEY and CDR2 SMNVEV (reference sequence). The V gene end was trimmed by 5 bases and the J gene end by 7 bases; junction bases not matched to a gene: 9. This CDR3 comprises 15 residues. The CDR3 sequence: CASSPQGVAGEKLFF. The CDR3 DNA reads as TGTGCCAGCAGTCCACAGGGGGTAGCTGGTGAAAAACTGTTTTTT.

This sequence joins TRBV28 and TRBJ2-5, with TRBD1 identical over 9 bases. J gave up 4 bases and V 6 bases, and 9 bases lay outside the gene matches. This CDR3 is built from 15 residues. Germline CDR1 and CDR2: MDHEN and SYDVKM. This chain's CDR3 is CASSPGTGRGETQYF. The CDR3 DNA follows: TGTGCCAGCAGCCCCGGGACAGGGAGGGGAGAGACCCAGTACTTC.

V gene TRBV5-1 combines with J gene TRBJ1-4, with 8 bases aligning to TRBD1. Germline V lookup: CDR1 SGHRS, CDR2 YFSETQ. CDR3 length: 13 residues. V was clipped by 9 bases and J by 7 bases; unmatched bases: 8. The CDR3 is CATRQGRGEKLFF. The CDR3 nucleotides read TGCGCCACTCGACAGGGGAGGGGTGAAAAACTGTTTTTT.

This sequence joins TRBV14 and TRBJ1-2, with D possibly TRBD1 on 5 matching bases. The CDR3 contains 14 residues. Trimming pared 1 base from V and 8 bases from J, leaving 14 bases between. The germline V gene encodes CDR1 SGHDN and CDR2 FVKESK. CDR3 bases: TGTGCCAGCAGCCAAGGGGCCAGGGCCGGGGGCTACACCTTC. Translated, it gives CASSQGARAGGYTF. The variable domain in full, completed from reference TRBV14 and TRBJ1-2, reads EAGVTQFPSHSVIEKGQTVTLRCDPISGHDNLYWYRRVMGKEIKFLLHFVKESKQDESGMPNNRFLAERTGGTYSTLKVQPAELEDSGVYFCASSQGARAGGYTFGSGTRLTVV.

This chain connects TRBV28 to TRBJ2-5; TRBD2 aligns across 7 bases. This CDR3 is 19 amino acids long. V lost 1 base to trimming and J lost 7 bases; unmatched junction nucleotides: 21. Germline assignment: CDR1 MDHEN and CDR2 SYDVKM. CDR3 protein: CASSLLPSGGPHVARTQYF. CDR3 coding DNA: TGTGCCAGCAGTTTATTACCTAGCGGAGGCCCCCATGTTGCTAGGACCCAGTACTTC.

This clone is a singleton in its sample. The V and J genes are TRBV28 and TRBJ2-7, with 8 positions matching TRBD1. This CDR3 has 15 amino acids. CDR1 is MDHEN, CDR2 SYDVKM, per germline. Trimming took 2 bases from V and 4 from J; bases not matched to a gene: 7. The CDR3 DNA reads TGTGCCAGCAGTTTAGTAGGGAACAGGGGGTACGAGCAGTACTTC. Its translation is CASSLVGNRGYEQYF.

The rearrangement joins TRBV28 to TRBJ2-7, with unresolved D. V dropped 4 bases and J dropped 5 bases, with 6 bases sitting between them. The CDR3 has 11 residues. Per germline, CDR1 MDHEN and CDR2 SYDVKM. The CDR3 reads CASSSFDEQYF. For the CDR3, the DNA is TGTGCCAGCAGTTCGTTTGACGAGCAGTACTTC.

The V gene is TRBV19, the J gene TRBJ1-5; D not certain. CDR1 is LNHDA, CDR2 SQIVND, per germline (reference sequence). CDR3 length: 15 amino acids. V was shortened by 6 bases and J by 2 bases, with 14 bases between the two germline ends. The CDR3 spells CASRSRSVGNQPQHF. For the CDR3, the DNA is TGTGCCAGTAGATCGAGGTCGGTGGGCAATCAGCCCCAGCATTTT.

The rearrangement links TRBV19 to TRBJ2-1, with 15 bases matching TRBD2. From germline, CDR1 is LNHDA and CDR2 SQIVND (reference sequence). The CDR3 runs to 13 residues. The ends lost 8 bases at V and 10 bases at J; junction bases unmatched: 3. CDR3 DNA: TGTGCCAGTGGGGGACTAGCGGGAGGCGAGCAGTTCTTC. Translation gives CASGGLAGGEQFF.

The chain couples TRBV5-8 to TRBJ1-5; TRBD1 might be the D (5 bases). The CDR3 is 14 residues long. V was clipped by 1 base and J by 2 bases, with 7 bases between them. Germline V gives CDR1 SGHTS, CDR2 YDEGEE. CDR3: CASSLMGRNQPQHF. In DNA form, the CDR3 reads TGTGCCAGCAGCTTGATGGGGCGCAATCAGCCCCAGCATTTT.

This clone was recorded only once. For the CDR3, the DNA is TGTGCCAGCAGCTTAGCTTCGGACAGGGGCTACGAGCAGTACTTC. Amino acid sequence: CASSLASDRGYEQYF. V usage is TRBV11-3 and J usage is TRBJ2-7; TRBD1 matches 9 bases. Germline CDR1 is SGHNT and CDR2 is YENEEA. The ends lost 1 base at V and 3 bases at J; junction bases unmatched: 4. The CDR3 extends over 15 amino acids. The whole variable domain, remainder taken from reference TRBV11-3 and TRBJ2-7, is EAGVVQSPRYKIIEKKQPVAFWCNPISGHNTLYWYLQNLGQGPELLIRYENEEAVDDSQLPKDRFSAERLKGVDSTLKIQPAELGDSAVYLCASSLASDRGYEQYFGPGTRLTVT.

The CDR3, as DNA: TGTGCCAGTAGTATAAATGCAGTGTCGATGGAGCAGTACTTC. Its protein is CASSINAVSMEQYF. V usage is TRBV19 and J usage is TRBJ2-7; D not certain. The CDR3 consists of 14 residues. Germline CDR1 reads LNHDA; CDR2 reads SQIVND (reference sequence). Trimming took off 2 bases at V and 7 bases at J, with 15 bases between the two ends. Complete variable domain (other parts from reference TRBV19 and TRBJ2-7): DGGITQSPKYLFRKEGQNVTLSCEQNLNHDAMYWYRQDPGQGLRLIYYSQIVNDFQKGDIAEGYSVSREKKESFPLTVTSAQKNPTAFYLCASSINAVSMEQYFGPGTRLTVT.

The V gene is TRBV6-5, the J gene TRBJ2-7; D might be TRBD1 (5 bases). The CDR3 contains 15 residues. Trimming removed 5 bases from V and 5 bases from J, with 19 bases in between. Germline V gene sequence: CDR1 MNHEY, CDR2 SVGAGI. CDR3 sequence reads: CASSPRRGHSHEQYF. The DNA of the CDR3 is TGTGCCAGCAGTCCCCGTCGAGGACATTCCCACGAGCAGTACTTC.

The gene calls are TRBV7-9 and TRBJ2-7, with TRBD2 as a possible D gene (6 bases). Trimming took 1 base from V and 0 from J, leaving 16 bases between them. This CDR3 spans 17 amino acids. CDR1 is SEHNR and CDR2 is FQNEAQ in the germline V gene (reference sequence). The CDR3 DNA follows: TGTGCCAGCAGCTTAGGAGTGCGGGGCGCCAGCTCCTACGAGCAGTACTTC. Its protein is CASSLGVRGASSYEQYF. The variable domain in full, completed from reference TRBV7-9 and TRBJ2-7, reads DTGVSQNPRHKITKRGQNVTFRCDPISEHNRLYWYRQTLGQGPEFLTYFQNEAQLEKSRLLSDRFSAERPKGSFSTLEIQRTEQGDSAMYLCASSLGVRGASSYEQYFGPGTRLTVT.

The chain recombines TRBV5-1 with TRBJ2-7, with TRBD1 matching over 7 bases. V lost 0 bases to trimming and J lost 4 bases; unmatched junction nucleotides: 7. Germline values: CDR1 SGHRS, CDR2 YFSETQ. This CDR3 is built from 15 residues. The CDR3 reads CASSLALRGPYEQYF. The CDR3 coding sequence is TGCGCCAGCAGCTTGGCCTTAAGGGGGCCGTACGAGCAGTACTTC.

This chain uses TRBV18 with TRBJ1-5; the D gene is possibly TRBD1 (6 bases). The CDR3 is 18 amino acids. Germline CDR1 and CDR2: KGHSH and LQKENI. V lost 1 base to trimming and J lost 5 bases, with 21 bases between them. CDR3 residues: CASSPRGRAGVTDQPQHF. CDR3 nucleotides: TGTGCCAGCTCACCACGGGGGAGAGCAGGGGTGACGGATCAGCCCCAGCATTTT.

The rearrangement uses TRBV28 and TRBJ1-1; D gene uncertain. The length of the CDR3 is 12 residues. Trimming removed 9 bases at V and 6 bases at J, with 14 bases between. Germline lookup yields CDR1 MDHEN and CDR2 SYDVKM. The CDR3 DNA follows: TGTGCCAGTGTAACAACCCCATCTGAAGCTTTCTTT. The encoded protein is CASVTTPSEAFF.

The chain recombines TRBV5-1 with TRBJ2-3, with D unclear. CDR1 is SGHRS, CDR2 YFSETQ, per germline. The CDR3 loop spans 14 amino acids. V was trimmed by 0 bases and J by 0 bases, leaving 5 bases between them. The CDR3 loop reads CASSLERSTDTQYF. The CDR3 DNA sequence: TGCGCCAGCAGCTTGGAACGGAGCACAGATACGCAGTATTTT.

The chain couples TRBV18 to TRBJ1-2; no definite D call. Germline loops: CDR1 KGHSH, CDR2 LQKENI. The V and J ends lost 5 bases and 8 bases respectively, with 18 bases between them. This CDR3 region has 14 residues. The DNA for the CDR3 is TGTGCCAGCTCAGTCCTCCGGGAGGCCTTAGGCTACACCTTC. It specifies CASSVLREALGYTF.

The chain has TRBV7-9 and TRBJ2-5; 10 bases are a match to TRBD2. Looked up from germline, CDR1 is SEHNR and CDR2 is FQNEAQ (reference sequence). This CDR3 is built from 18 residues. V was pared by 5 bases and J by 3 bases, with 15 bases of the junction left unmatched. In nucleotides, the CDR3 is TGTGCCAGCAGCCCCAGGGCTAGCGGGAGCTTGGGGAAAGAGACCCAGTACTTC. Its translation: CASSPRASGSLGKETQYF.

The rearrangement links TRBV6-6 to TRBJ1-1, with 9 bases lining up with TRBD1. Per the germline V gene, CDR1 is MNHNY and CDR2 is SVGAGI (reference sequence). Trimming removed 5 bases from V and 3 bases from J; junction bases left unmatched: 4. The CDR3 loop spans 14 amino acids. CDR3: CASSLRDRDTEAFF. CDR3 nucleotide sequence: TGTGCCAGCAGTCTCCGGGACAGGGACACTGAAGCTTTCTTT.

The chain couples TRBV5-8 to TRBJ1-1; 7 bases fit TRBD1. CDR3 size: 12 residues. CDR1 SGHTS and CDR2 YDEGEE come from the germline V gene. V dropped 3 bases and J dropped 14; count of bases not matched to a gene: 10. CDR3 coding DNA: TGTGCCAGCAGCTCCTACGGGACAGAGCAATTCTTT. Translated, it gives CASSSYGTEQFF.

The chain employs TRBV11-2 and TRBJ2-1, with 9 bases identical to TRBD1. There are 16 residues in the CDR3. CDR1 and CDR2 (germline): SGHAT, FQNNGV. The V and J ends lost 2 bases and 7 bases, in that order; junction bases with no gene match: 9. CDR3: CASSLLGQGGLNEQFF. CDR3 sequence (DNA): TGTGCCAGCAGCTTACTGGGACAGGGTGGCCTGAATGAGCAGTTCTTC.

The chain uses TRBV18 and TRBJ2-7; the D gene is possibly TRBD2 (6 bases). This CDR3 is 16 amino acids long. V lost 1 base and J 1 base, leaving 14 bases between the germline ends. CDR1 is KGHSH and CDR2 is LQKENI in the germline V gene. Here the CDR3 reads CASSPQEAEGSYEQYF. The CDR3, as DNA: TGTGCCAGCTCACCACAGGAGGCGGAGGGATCCTACGAGCAGTACTTC.

The CDR3 DNA follows: TGTGCCAGTAGTTCCCGACAGGTCGGCTCCTACGAGCAGTACTTC. This gives the protein CASSSRQVGSYEQYF. This chain connects TRBV19 to TRBJ2-7, with a possible D match to TRBD1 (6 bases). The CDR3 extends over 15 amino acids. V was clipped by 5 bases and J by 0 bases, with 14 bases between them. Germline V gene lookup returns CDR1 LNHDA and CDR2 SQIVND (reference sequence).

V usage is TRBV9 and J usage is TRBJ2-2; 8 bases fit TRBD2. The V and J ends lost 6 bases and 0 bases, in that order; junction bases with no gene match: 4. The CDR3 is 15 residues long. The germline V gene encodes CDR1 SGDLS and CDR2 YYNGEE. The CDR3 DNA follows: TGTGCCAGCACCCAACTAGCGGCGAACACCGGGGAGCTGTTTTTT. Translation: CASTQLAANTGELFF.